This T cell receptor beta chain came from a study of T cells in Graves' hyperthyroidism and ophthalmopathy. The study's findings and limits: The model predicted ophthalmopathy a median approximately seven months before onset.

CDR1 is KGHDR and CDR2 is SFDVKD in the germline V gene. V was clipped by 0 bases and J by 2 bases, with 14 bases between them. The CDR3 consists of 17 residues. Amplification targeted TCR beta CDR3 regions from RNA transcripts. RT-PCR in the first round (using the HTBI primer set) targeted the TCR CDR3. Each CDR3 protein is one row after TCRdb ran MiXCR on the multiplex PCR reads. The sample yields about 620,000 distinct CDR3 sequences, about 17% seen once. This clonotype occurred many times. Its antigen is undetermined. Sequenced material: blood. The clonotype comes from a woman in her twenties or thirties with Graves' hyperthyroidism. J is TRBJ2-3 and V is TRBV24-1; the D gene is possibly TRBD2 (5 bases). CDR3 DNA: TGTGCCACCAGTGATTTGCCTCCCGGGGAAAACACAGATACGCAGTATTTT. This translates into CATSDLPPGENTDTQYF.